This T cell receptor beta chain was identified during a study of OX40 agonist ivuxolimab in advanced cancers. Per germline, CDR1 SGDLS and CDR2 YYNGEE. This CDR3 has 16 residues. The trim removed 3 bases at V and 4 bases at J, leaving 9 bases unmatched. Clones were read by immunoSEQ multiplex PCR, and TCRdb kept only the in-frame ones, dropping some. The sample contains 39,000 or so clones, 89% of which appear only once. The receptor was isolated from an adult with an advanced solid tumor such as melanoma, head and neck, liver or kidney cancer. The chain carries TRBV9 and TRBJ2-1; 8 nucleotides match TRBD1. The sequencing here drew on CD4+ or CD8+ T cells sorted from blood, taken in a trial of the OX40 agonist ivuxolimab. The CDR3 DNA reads TGTGCCAGCAGCGCTCGTGGACAGGGCGGTTACAATGAGCAGTTCTTC. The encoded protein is CASSARGQGGYNEQFF.